This T cell receptor (beta chain) came from a study of PD-1 blockade in classical Hodgkin lymphoma. Study details: Patients received nivolumab 3 mg/kg intravenously every 2 weeks.

Profiled with immunoSEQ multiplex PCR; TCRdb holds only in-frame clones, not every one. The sample has about 150,000 clones, 78% seen once. A single count supports this clone. Its matching antigen is unknown. Germline V lookup: CDR1 SGHTA, CDR2 FQGNSA. The V end was cut by 5 bases, the J end by 2 bases, with 13 bases between. This CDR3 contains 15 residues. General study findings and limits: Repertoire differences lack defined causes, possibly disease activity or prior therapy. The study reported lower baseline TCR diversity in newly diagnosed patients than in healthy donors.

Every one of the patients relapsed after autologous stem cell transplantation (brentuximab vedotin exposure was variable). The sample was peripheral blood mononuclear cells (PBMCs), taken before the second cycle of nivolumab. The source is a human donor with classical Hodgkin lymphoma. V is TRBV7-2 and J is TRBJ1-3; D may be TRBD1 (5 bases). The CDR3 sequence is CASSMQGNTGNTIYF. CDR3 DNA: TGTGCCAGCAGCATGCAGGGAAACACTGGAAACACCATATATTTT.